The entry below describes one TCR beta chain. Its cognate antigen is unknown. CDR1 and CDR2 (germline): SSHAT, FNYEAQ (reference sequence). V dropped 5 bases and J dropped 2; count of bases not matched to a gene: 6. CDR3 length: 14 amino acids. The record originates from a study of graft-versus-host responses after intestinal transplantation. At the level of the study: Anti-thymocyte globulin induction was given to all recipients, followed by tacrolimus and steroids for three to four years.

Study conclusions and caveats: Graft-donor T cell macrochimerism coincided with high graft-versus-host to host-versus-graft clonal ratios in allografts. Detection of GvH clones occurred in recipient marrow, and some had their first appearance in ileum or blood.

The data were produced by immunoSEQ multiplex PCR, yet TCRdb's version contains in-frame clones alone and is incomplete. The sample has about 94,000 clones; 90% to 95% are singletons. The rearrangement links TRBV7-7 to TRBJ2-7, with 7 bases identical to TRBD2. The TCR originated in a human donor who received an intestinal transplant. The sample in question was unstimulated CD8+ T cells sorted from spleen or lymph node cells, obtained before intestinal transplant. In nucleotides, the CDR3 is TGTGCCAGCAGCCCGGGACTAACAGCCTACGAGCAGTACTTC. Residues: CASSPGLTAYEQYF.